This T cell receptor beta chain was sequenced during a study of blood T cell repertoires in COVID-19. Individuals drawn from 24 US areas were roughly 18 to 100 years old. Here immunoSEQ multiplex PCR was the method, and the copy in TCRdb shows in-frame clones only, minus some. The table shows 200,000 to 250,000 clones, with 85% to 90% occurring only once. Trimming stripped 1 base from V and 7 bases from J, with 7 bases between. The CDR3 length is 13 residues. Germline lookup yields CDR1 LGHDT and CDR2 YNNKEL (reference sequence). This TCR was recovered from a woman between 50 and 59 years old who had recovered from COVID-19. Sequenced material: PBMCs or T cells enriched from blood (not recorded which). V is TRBV3-1 (or the pseudogene TRBV3-2) and J is TRBJ1-4, with D possibly TRBD1 on 5 matching bases. The CDR3 DNA reads TGTGCCAGCAGCCAAGCCAGGGCTGAAAAACTGTTTTTT. Its protein product is CASSQARAEKLFF.